The following is a T cell receptor (beta chain) sequence with its context. This clonotype was found a few times. What this receptor recognizes is not known. No much larger clonotype is one base removed from it; base qualities were not supplied. Library creation used RACE. The listed sequencing device is NextSeq 500. Library preparation attached unique molecular identifiers to individual cDNA molecules for quantitative, reproducible TCR counting. From each blood RNA sample, both TCR alpha and TCR beta chains were sequenced. In the source study's methods: A median of about 87,000 TCRs per sample was observed, with a range of about 20,000 to 700,000. V, J and CDR3 annotation of the TCR reads was carried out using the Decombinator software suite. To make PS versus PT1 abundance plots, every sample was subsampled to the same number of TCRs (28,000). TCRs were defined as expanded if absent before sensitization and observed at least eight times at the 2-week time point. TCRdb passed the public sequencing reads through fastp at Q25 and MiXCR, retaining productive beta sequences. Rows are combined by CDR3 protein, so each entry shows the most common genes and DNA. The V and J calls follow TCRdb's processing rather than the paper's. The sample table lists under 200,000 distinct CDR3 sequences, nearly 30% of them with a count of one. The top ten constitute 2.9% of the sample.

There are 15 amino acids in the CDR3, from cysteine to phenylalanine inclusive. Only the CDR3 portion is preserved as DNA: 45 bases, with reading frame beginning at the first base. These data belong to a study of human T cells and chemical hapten exposure (dated by TCRdb to the early 2020s). Broadly, across the study: For sensitization, 2% DPC in acetone was applied to a 2 cm by 2 cm area of upper inner arm skin. The patient cohort, mostly female, included alopecia areata with under or over 50% scalp involvement, alopecia totalis and alopecia universalis. Patch testing was performed on the upper back with Finn chambers containing 0.01% DPC, and the patch tests were scored after 6 days according to International Contact Dermatitis Research Group standards. Blood samples were taken from patients before sensitization (week 0) and at 2, 6 and about 24 weeks after DPC sensitization. For TCR sequencing, blood came from 25 to 35 alopecia patients at anywhere from one to four time points (pre-sensitization, 2, 6 and 24 weeks). Throughout the study period of roughly 24 weeks, patients also received therapeutic DPC doses to the scalp every week. This study followed changes in the peripheral blood TCR repertoire in vivo during primary and secondary sensitization of alopecia patients to the hapten diphenylcyclopropenone (DPC). Libraries were pooled for sequencing, and variation in per-sample TCR yields was attributed mainly to small differences in library volumes within the pool.

What the work shows at the level of the full study, not this receptor alone: All patients had alopecia, a presumed autoimmune disease, so their immune response might differ from that of healthy individuals. After repeated subsampling, changes were observed in the strength of the expansion versus patch-test correlation and in the threshold at which the correlation became significant. Compared with pre-sensitization or healthy control sets, expanded TCRs formed significantly more large CDR3 similarity clusters, which is consistent with antigen-driven responses. DPC sensitization did not change how many TCRs were above 1 in 1000 frequency, and no evidence was found of alterations in global repertoire structure. A positive correlation was found between the number of PT1 expanded TCRs and patch test score, with significance reached at thresholds 8, 16 and 32 but not 4.

The time point label, read with the paper, signifies: pre-sensitization, week 0. The intended sense of this specimen's treatment or condition label: therapeutic diphenylcyclopropenone sensitization with weekly scalp DPC. At every patch-test visit, the blood draw took place before the patch test was put on. Patients were eligible if aged 18 to 70, diagnosed with alopecia and judged suitable for DPC therapy, and pregnant patients were excluded. Total RNA was extracted from unfractionated whole blood that had been collected in Tempus Blood RNA tubes. The V and J genes are TRBV21-1 and TRBJ2-6; TRBD1, the D gene given by the table, was not confirmed from the DNA. TRBV21-1 is an annotated pseudogene. This sequence was found in a woman in her twenties or thirties with alopecia areata. Some clones in this sample may be carry-over from other donors' samples. This sample comprised whole blood, obtained in connection with sensitization to the hapten diphenylcyclopropenone (DPC). The nucleotide sequence is TGTGCCAGCAGCAAAGTACGGGAAGGGGCCAACGTCCTGACTTTC. Its protein product is CASSKVREGANVLTF.